This T cell receptor (beta chain) was recovered during a study of T cells in Graves' hyperthyroidism and ophthalmopathy. What was amplified from RNA transcripts were TCR beta CDR3 regions. With the HTBI primer set, the TCR CDR3 went through a first round of RT-PCR. TCRdb independently ran MiXCR on the multiplex PCR reads; one entry per CDR3 protein. The sample has around 190,000 distinct CDR3 sequences; about 17% are singletons. The study defined stable Graves' hyperthyroidism as no ophthalmopathy progression within 18 months. Regarding the study as a whole: The majority of expanded thyroid clonotypes above 0.001 also appeared in blood. The model's output predicted ophthalmopathy at a median of around 7 months prior to onset.

A single count supports this clonotype. No antigen is known for it. Trimming took 5 bases from V and 1 from J, leaving 15 bases between them. The CDR3 is made up of 15 amino acids. Germline CDR1 SGHTA, CDR2 FQGTGA. The TCR was taken from a woman aged 45-65 years with Graves' hyperthyroidism. The chain combines TRBV7-3 with TRBJ2-7, with a weak D call TRBD1 (6 bases). The specimen was blood. The CDR3: CASSPAGQNSYEQYF. The CDR3 nucleotides are TGTGCCAGCAGCCCCGCCGGACAGAATTCCTACGAGCAGTACTTC.